This T cell receptor beta chain was identified during a study of CD8+ T cells in alopecia areata (dated by TCRdb to the late 2010s). Context from the whole study: The study used high-throughput TCRbeta sequencing to examine T cell clonal expansion in alopecia areata, in both the C3H/HeJ mouse model and human patients. In humans, TCRbeta sequencing was performed on scalp tissue and on sorted CD4+ and CD8+ peripheral blood T cells from healthy controls and from patients with patchy or totalis/universalis alopecia areata. Clonality in the scalp was compared among normal scalp (n=4), patchy alopecia areata scalp (n=8), and alopecia totalis/universalis scalp (n=8). RNA came from the PAXgene miRNA kit for fixed scalp, the miRNeasy kit for PBMCs, and the RNeasy kit for mouse skin. Amplification of TCRbeta CDR3 regions was done by immunoSEQ multiplex PCR using 35 Vbeta forward primers and 13 Jbeta reverse primers.

This clone was counted a single time. It has no known antigen specificity. Per-base quality was not reported, and no clone a single base away is much larger than it. Trimming costs V 5 bases and J 13 bases, and their ends lie 15 bases apart. Its CDR3 holds 11 amino acids, cysteine through phenylalanine. Of the read, only the CDR3 DNA is kept; its 33 bases are in frame from base 1. CDR1 SGHRS and CDR2 YFSETQ are derived from the germline V gene. Library preparation employed the immunoSEQ multiplex PCR assay. For TCR sequencing, RNA was extracted from every sample and reverse transcribed into cDNA to serve as template. SuperScript III was used for first-strand cDNA synthesis, primed with a 2:1 mix of oligo-dT and random hexamers. Amplification bias was assessed with a synthetic immune receptor repertoire, and residual bias was removed computationally. The source study handled its data this way. Raw reads were preprocessed for error removal, and CDR3 was defined according to IMGT conventions as running from the conserved cysteine to phenylalanine. To get clonality, Shannon entropy was normalized by log2 of the number of productive unique TCRs and the result was subtracted from 1. Whether scalp clones were CD4 or CD8 was inferred by matching scalp TCRbeta sequences against CD4 and CD8 repertoires sorted from blood. The clones in this table, taken by TCRdb from immuneACCESS, are in-frame only. Not every clone is retained; where verified, under half of the shortfall comes from an unresolved V gene, and the cause of the rest is unknown. V, J and clone size derive from that table, while D and trimming were established from the DNA sequence. The sample yields about 110,000 clones; approximately 63% were counted once. The ten biggest clones cover 20% of the sample.

On the study overall, not on this receptor specifically: Unlike mouse skin, which is dominated by gammadelta T cells, normal human skin has resident alphabeta T cells that are also sequenced, and this complicates analysis of the scalp TCR repertoire. Compared with mice, TCR sequences shared between patients were less clear, possibly partly because of HLA diversity across the patient population. Higher clonality and more expanded CD8+ clones were observed in lesional scalp than in normal scalp, particularly in alopecia totalis/universalis, a finding suggestive of antigenic drive.

PBMCs were separated by density centrifugation and stained for CD3, CD4 and CD8, after which CD4+ and CD8+ T cells were sorted on a FACSAria. Unaffected controls provided scalp biopsies and blood samples. The clonotype was recovered from a human donor in good health. Sequenced material: CD8+ T cells sorted from blood. This receptor chain uses TRBV5-1 and TRBJ2-5; the D gene is not confidently resolved. The CDR3 amino acid sequence is: CASRVTSRLYF. The nucleotide sequence reads as follows: TGCGCCAGCAGAGTGACAAGTCGTTTGTACTTC.